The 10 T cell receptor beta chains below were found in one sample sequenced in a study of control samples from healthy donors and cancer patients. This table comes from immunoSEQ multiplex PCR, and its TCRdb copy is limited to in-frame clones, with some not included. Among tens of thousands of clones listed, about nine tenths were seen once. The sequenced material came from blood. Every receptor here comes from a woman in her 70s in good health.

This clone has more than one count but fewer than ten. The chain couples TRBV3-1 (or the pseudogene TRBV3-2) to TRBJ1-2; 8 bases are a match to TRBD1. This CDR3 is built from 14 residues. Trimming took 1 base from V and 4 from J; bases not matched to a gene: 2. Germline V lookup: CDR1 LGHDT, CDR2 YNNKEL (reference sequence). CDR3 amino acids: CASSQGQGTYGYTF. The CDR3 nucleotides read TGTGCCAGCAGCCAAGGACAGGGGACCTATGGCTACACCTTC.

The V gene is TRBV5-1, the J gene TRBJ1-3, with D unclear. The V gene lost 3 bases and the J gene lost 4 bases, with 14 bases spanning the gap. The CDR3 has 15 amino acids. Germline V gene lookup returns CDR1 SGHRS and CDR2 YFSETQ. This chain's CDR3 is CASSSREGGGNTIYF. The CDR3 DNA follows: TGCGCCAGCAGCTCCCGGGAAGGCGGAGGAAACACCATATATTTT.

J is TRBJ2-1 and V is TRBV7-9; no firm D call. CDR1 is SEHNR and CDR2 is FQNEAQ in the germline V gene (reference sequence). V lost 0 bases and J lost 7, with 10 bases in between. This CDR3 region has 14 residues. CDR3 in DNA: TGTGCCAGCAGCTTAGCGGTTCGTCGGAATGAGCAGTTCTTC. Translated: CASSLAVRRNEQFF.

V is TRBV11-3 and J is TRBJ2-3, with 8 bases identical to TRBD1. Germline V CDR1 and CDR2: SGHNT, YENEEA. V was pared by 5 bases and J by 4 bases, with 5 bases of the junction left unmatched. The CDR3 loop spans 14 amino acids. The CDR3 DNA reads TGTGCCAGCAGCCCCCGACAGGGGTCAGATACGCAGTATTTT. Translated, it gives CASSPRQGSDTQYF.

The DNA of the CDR3 is TGTGCCAGCAGTGTGCGGGGGGGCACAGATACGCAGTATTTT. As protein: CASSVRGGTDTQYF. This rearrangement joins TRBV2 to TRBJ2-3, with TRBD2 matching 8 bases. Germline V gives CDR1 SNHLY, CDR2 FYNNEI. The ends lost 4 bases at V and 1 base at J; junction bases unmatched: 1. This CDR3 comprises 14 residues.

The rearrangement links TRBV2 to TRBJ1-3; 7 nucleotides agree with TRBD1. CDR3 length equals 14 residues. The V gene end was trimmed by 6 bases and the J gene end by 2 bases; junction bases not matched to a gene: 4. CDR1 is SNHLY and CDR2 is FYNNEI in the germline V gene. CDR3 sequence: CASRPTGAGNTIYF. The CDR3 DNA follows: TGTGCCAGCAGACCTACAGGGGCTGGAAACACCATATATTTT. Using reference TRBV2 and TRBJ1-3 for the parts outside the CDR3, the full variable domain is EPEVTQTPSHQVTQMGQEVILRCVPISNHLYFYWYRQILGQKVEFLVSFYNNEISEKSEIFDDQFSVERPDGSNFTLKIRSTKLEDSAMYFCASRPTGAGNTIYFGEGSWLTVV.

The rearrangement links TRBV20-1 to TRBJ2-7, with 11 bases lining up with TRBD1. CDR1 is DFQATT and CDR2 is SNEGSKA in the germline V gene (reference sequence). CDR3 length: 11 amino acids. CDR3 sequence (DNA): TGCAGGGGGACAGGGGGACACGAGCAGTACTTC. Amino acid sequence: CRGTGGHEQYF.

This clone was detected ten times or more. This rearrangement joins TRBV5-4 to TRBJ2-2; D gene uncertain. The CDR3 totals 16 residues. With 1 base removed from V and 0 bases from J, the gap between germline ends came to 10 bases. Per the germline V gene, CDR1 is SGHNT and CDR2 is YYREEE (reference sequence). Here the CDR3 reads CASSLPILANTGELFF. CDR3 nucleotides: TGTGCCAGCAGCTTGCCCATATTAGCGAACACCGGGGAGCTGTTTTTT.

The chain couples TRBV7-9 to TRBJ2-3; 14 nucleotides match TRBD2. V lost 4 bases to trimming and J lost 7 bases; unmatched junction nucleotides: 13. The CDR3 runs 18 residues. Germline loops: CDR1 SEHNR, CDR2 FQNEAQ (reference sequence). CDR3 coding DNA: TGTGCCAGCAGCTCATCCGGGACTAGCGGGAGATGGGACTATACGCAGTATTTT. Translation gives CASSSSGTSGRWDYTQYF.

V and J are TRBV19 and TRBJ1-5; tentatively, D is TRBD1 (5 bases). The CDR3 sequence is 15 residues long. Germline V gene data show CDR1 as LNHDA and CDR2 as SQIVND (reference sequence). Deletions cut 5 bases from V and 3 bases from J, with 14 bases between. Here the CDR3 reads CASSPPYGTNQPQHF. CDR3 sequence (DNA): TGTGCCAGTAGTCCCCCCTATGGGACCAATCAGCCCCAGCATTTT. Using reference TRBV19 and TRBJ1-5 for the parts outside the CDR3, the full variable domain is DGGITQSPKYLFRKEGQNVTLSCEQNLNHDAMYWYRQDPGQGLRLIYYSQIVNDFQKGDIAEGYSVSREKKESFPLTVTSAQKNPTAFYLCASSPPYGTNQPQHFGDGTRLSIL.